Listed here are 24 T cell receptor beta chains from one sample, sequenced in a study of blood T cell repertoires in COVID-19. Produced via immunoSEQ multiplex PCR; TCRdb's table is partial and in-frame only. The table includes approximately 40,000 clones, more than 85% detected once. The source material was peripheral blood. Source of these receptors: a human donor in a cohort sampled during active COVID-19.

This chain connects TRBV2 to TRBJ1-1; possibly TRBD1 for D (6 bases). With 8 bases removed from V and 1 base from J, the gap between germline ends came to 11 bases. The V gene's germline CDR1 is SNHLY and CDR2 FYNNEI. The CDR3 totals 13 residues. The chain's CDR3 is CASDQGPNTEAFF. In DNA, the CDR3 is TGTGCCAGCGATCAGGGGCCGAACACTGAAGCTTTCTTT.

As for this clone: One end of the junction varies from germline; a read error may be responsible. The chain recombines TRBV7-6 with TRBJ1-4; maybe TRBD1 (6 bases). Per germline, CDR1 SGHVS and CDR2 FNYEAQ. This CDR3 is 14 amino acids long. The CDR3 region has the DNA TGTGCCAGCAGCATTGGACAGTCGGGGCCGGAACTTTTTTTT. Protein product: CASSIGQSGPELFF.

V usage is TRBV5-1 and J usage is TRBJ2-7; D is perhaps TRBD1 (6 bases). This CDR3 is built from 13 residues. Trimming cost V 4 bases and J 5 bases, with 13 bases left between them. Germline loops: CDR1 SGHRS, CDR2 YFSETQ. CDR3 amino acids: CASSPRGRDEQYF. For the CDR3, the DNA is TGCGCCAGCAGCCCCAGGGGTCGGGACGAGCAGTACTTC.

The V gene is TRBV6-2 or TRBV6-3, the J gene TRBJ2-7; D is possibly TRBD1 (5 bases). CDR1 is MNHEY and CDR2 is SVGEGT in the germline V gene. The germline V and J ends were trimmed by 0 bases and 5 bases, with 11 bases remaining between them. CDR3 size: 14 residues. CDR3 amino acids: CASSYSQGSDEQYF. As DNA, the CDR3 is TGTGCCAGCAGTTACTCCCAGGGTTCGGACGAGCAGTACTTC.

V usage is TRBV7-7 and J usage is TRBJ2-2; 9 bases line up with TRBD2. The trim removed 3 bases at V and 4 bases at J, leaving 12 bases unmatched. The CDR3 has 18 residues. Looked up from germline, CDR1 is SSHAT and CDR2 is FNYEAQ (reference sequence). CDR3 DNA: TGTGCCAGCAGCTTGGGTAGCGGGGGCCAAGGATTCACCGGGGAGCTGTTTTTT. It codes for CASSLGSGGQGFTGELFF.

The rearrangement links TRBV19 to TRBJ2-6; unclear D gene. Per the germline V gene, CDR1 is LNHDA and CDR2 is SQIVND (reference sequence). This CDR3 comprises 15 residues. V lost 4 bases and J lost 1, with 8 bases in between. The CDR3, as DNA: TGTGCCAGTAGTAGTATGAGTTCTGGGGCCAACGTCCTGACTTTC. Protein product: CASSSMSSGANVLTF.

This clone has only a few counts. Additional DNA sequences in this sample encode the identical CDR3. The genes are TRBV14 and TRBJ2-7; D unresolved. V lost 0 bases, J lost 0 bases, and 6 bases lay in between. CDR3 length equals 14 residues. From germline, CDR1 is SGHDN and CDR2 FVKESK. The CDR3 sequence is CASSQDLASYEQYF. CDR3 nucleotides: TGTGCCAGCAGCCAAGATCTGGCCTCCTACGAGCAGTACTTC.

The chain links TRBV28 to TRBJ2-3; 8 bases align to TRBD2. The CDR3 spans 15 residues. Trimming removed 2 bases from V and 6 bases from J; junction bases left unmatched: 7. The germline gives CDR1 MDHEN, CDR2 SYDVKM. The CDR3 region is CASSLGGGTGDTQYF. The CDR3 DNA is TGTGCCAGCAGTTTAGGCGGGGGGACGGGGGATACGCAGTATTTT.

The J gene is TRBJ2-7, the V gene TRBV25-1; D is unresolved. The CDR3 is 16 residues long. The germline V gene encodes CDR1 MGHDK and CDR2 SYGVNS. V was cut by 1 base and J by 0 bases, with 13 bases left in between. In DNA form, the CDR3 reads TGTGCCAGCAGTGAATGGTTTATCACGAGCTCCTACGAGCAGTACTTC. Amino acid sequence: CASSEWFITSSYEQYF.

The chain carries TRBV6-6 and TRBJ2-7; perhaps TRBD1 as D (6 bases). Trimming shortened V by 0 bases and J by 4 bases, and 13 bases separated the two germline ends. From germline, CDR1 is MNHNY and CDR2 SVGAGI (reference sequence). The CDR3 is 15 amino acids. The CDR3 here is CASSYSTGTLYEQYF. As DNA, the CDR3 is TGTGCCAGCAGTTACTCAACTGGGACATTATACGAGCAGTACTTC.

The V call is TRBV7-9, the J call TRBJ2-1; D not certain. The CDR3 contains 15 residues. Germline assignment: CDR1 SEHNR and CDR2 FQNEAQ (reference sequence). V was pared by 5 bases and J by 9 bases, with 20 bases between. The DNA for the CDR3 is TGTGCCAGCAGCCCGCCCTCCCCAATAGCTGGTGAGCAGTTCTTC. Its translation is CASSPPSPIAGEQFF.

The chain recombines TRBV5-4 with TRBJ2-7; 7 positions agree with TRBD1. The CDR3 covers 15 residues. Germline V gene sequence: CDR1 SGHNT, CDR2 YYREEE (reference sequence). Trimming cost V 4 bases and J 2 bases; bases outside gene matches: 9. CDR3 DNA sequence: TGTGCCAGCAGCCTCCTAGGTCAGGGGGCCTACGAGCAGTACTTC. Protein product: CASSLLGQGAYEQYF.

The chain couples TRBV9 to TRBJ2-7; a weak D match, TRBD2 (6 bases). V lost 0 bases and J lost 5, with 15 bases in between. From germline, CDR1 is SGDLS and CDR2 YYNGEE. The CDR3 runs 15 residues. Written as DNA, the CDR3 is TGTGCCAGCAGCGTAGCCAAGGGAGGCATTGACGAGCAGTACTTC. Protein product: CASSVAKGGIDEQYF.

The CDR3 region is CASSRWDSTGELFF. The CDR3 region has the DNA TGTGCCAGCAGCCGATGGGACAGCACCGGGGAGCTGTTTTTT. The J gene is TRBJ2-2, the V gene TRBV2, with TRBD1 matching over 7 bases. Germline values: CDR1 SNHLY, CDR2 FYNNEI. The CDR3 is 14 amino acids. J lost 4 bases, V lost 6 bases, and 5 bases had no gene match. Looking up the rest from reference TRBV2 and TRBJ2-2 gives the full variable domain: EPEVTQTPSHQVTQMGQEVILRCVPISNHLYFYWYRQILGQKVEFLVSFYNNEISEKSEIFDDQFSVERPDGSNFTLKIRSTKLEDSAMYFCASSRWDSTGELFFGEGSRLTVL.

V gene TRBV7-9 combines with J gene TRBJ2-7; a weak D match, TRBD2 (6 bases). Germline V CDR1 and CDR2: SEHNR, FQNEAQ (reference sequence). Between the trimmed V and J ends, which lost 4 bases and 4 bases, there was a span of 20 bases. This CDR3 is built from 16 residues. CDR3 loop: CASSSNLAVLSYEQYF. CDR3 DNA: TGTGCCAGCAGCTCGAACTTAGCGGTTCTCAGTTACGAGCAGTACTTC. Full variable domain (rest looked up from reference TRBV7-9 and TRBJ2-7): DTGVSQNPRHKITKRGQNVTFRCDPISEHNRLYWYRQTLGQGPEFLTYFQNEAQLEKSRLLSDRFSAERPKGSFSTLEIQRTEQGDSAMYLCASSSNLAVLSYEQYFGPGTRLTVT.

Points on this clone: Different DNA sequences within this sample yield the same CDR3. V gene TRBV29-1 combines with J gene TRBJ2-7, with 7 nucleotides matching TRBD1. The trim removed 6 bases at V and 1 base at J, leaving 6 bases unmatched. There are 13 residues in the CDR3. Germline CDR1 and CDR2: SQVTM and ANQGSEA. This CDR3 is CSVGQALSYEQYF. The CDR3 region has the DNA TGCAGCGTCGGACAGGCCCTTTCCTACGAGCAGTACTTC.

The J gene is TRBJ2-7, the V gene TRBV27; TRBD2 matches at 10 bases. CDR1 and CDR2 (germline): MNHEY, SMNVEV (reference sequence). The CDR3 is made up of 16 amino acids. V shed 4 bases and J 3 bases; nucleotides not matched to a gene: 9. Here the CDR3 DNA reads TGTGCCAGCAGTTCATCCGGGACTAGCGACCGCTACGAGCAGTACTTC. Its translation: CASSSSGTSDRYEQYF.

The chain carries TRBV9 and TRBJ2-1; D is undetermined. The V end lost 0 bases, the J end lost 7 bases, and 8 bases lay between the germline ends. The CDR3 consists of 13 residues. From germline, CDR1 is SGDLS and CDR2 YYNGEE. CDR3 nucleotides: TGTGCCAGCAGCGTAGATTTCTCGAATGAGCAGTTCTTC. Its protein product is CASSVDFSNEQFF.

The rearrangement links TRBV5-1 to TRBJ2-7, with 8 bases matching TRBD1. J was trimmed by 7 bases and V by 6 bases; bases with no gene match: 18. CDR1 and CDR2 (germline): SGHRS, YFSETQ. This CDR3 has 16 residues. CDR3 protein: CASTDRGDRWALEQYF. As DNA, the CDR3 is TGCGCCAGCACAGACCGTGGGGACAGGTGGGCGTTGGAGCAGTACTTC. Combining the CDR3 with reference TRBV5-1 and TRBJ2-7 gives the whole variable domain KAGVTQTPRYLIKTRGQQVTLSCSPISGHRSVSWYQQTPGQGLQFLFEYFSETQRNKGNFPGRFSGRQFSNSRSEMNVSTLELGDSALYLCASTDRGDRWALEQYFGPGTRLTVT.

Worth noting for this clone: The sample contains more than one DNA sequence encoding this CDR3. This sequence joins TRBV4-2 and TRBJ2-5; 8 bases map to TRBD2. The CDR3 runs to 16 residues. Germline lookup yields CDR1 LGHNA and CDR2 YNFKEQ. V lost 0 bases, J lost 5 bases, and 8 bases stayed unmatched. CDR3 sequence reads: CASSQDPTGGGETQYF. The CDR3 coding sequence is TGTGCCAGCAGCCAAGATCCTACGGGCGGGGGGGAGACCCAGTACTTC.

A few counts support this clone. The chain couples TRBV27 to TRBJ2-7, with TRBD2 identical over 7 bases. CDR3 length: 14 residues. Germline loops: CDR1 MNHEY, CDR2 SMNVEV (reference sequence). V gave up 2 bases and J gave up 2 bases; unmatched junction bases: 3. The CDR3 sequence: CASSLTLATYEQYF. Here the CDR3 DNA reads TGTGCCAGCAGTTTAACACTAGCGACCTACGAGCAGTACTTC.

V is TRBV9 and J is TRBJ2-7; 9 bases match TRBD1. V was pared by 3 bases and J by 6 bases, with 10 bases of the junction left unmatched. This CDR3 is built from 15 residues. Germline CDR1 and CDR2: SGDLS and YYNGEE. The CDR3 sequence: CASSAQPGQGSEQYF. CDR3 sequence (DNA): TGTGCCAGCAGCGCACAACCTGGACAGGGGAGCGAGCAGTACTTC. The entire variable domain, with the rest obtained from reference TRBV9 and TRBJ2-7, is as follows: DSGVTQTPKHLITATGQRVTLRCSPRSGDLSVYWYQQSLDQGLQFLIQYYNGEERAKGNILERFSAQQFPDLHSELNLSSLELGDSALYFCASSAQPGQGSEQYFGPGTRLTVT.

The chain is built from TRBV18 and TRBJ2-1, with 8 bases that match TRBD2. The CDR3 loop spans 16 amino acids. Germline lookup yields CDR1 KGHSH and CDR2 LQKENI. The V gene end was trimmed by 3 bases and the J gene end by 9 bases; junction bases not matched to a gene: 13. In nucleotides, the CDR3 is TGTGCCAGCTCACCGCGGCCCCCGGGAGGGCCGGCTGAGCAGTTCTTC. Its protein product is CASSPRPPGGPAEQFF. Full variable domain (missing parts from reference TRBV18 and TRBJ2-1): NAGVMQNPRHLVRRRGQEARLRCSPMKGHSHVYWYRQLPEEGLKFMVYLQKENIIDESGMPKERFSAEFPKEGPSILRIQQVVRGDSAAYFCASSPRPPGGPAEQFFGPGTRLTVL.

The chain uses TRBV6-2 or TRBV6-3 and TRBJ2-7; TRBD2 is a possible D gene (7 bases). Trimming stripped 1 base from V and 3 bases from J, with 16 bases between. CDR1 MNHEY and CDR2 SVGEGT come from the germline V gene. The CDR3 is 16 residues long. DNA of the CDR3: TGTGCCAGCAGTTACTATGGCGGGGGCCCCAACTACGAGCAGTACTTC. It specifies CASSYYGGGPNYEQYF.